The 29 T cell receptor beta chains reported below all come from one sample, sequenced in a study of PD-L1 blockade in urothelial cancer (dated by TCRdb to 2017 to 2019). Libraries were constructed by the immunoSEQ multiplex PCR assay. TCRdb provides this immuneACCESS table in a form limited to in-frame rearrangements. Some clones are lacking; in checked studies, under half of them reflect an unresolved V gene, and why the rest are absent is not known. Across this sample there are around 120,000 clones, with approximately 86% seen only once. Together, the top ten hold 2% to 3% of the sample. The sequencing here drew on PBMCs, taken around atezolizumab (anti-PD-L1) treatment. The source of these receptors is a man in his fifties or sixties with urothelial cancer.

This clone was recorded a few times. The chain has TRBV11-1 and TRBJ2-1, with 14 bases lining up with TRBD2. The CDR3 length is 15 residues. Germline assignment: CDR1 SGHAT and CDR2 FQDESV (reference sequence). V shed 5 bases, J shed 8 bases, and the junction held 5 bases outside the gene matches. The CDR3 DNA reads TGTGCCAGCAGCCGTGGGACTAGCGGGAGTCATGAGCAGTTCTTC. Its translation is CASSRGTSGSHEQFF.

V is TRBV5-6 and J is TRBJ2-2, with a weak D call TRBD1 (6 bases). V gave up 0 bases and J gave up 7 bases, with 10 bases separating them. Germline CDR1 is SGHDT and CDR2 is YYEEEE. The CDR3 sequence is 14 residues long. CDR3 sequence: CASSLAAGVGELFF. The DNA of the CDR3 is TGTGCCAGCAGCTTGGCGGCAGGGGTCGGGGAGCTGTTTTTT.

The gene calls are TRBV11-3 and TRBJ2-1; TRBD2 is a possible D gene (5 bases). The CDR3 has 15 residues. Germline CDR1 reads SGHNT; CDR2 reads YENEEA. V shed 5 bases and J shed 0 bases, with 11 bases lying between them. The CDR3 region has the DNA TGTGCCAGCAGCGTAAGCGGCACCTCCTACAATGAGCAGTTCTTC. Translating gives CASSVSGTSYNEQFF.

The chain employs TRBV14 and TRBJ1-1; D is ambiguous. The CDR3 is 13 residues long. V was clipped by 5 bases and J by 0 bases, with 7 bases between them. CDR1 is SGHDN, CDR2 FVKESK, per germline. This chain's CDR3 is CASSSQMNTEAFF. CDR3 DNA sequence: TGTGCCAGCAGCAGCCAAATGAACACTGAAGCTTTCTTT.

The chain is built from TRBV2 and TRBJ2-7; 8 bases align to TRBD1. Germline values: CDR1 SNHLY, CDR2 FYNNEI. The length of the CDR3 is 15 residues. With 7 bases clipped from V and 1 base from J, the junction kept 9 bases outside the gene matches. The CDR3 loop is CASTQDRVVSYEQYF. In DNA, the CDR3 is TGTGCCAGCACCCAGGACAGGGTCGTTTCCTACGAGCAGTACTTC.

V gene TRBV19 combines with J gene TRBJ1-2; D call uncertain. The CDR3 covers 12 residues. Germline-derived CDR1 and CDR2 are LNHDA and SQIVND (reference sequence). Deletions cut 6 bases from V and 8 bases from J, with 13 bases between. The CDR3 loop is CASRSDSEGYTF. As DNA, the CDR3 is TGTGCCAGTAGATCTGACTCTGAGGGCTACACCTTC. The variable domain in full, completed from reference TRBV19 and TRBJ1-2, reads DGGITQSPKYLFRKEGQNVTLSCEQNLNHDAMYWYRQDPGQGLRLIYYSQIVNDFQKGDIAEGYSVSREKKESFPLTVTSAQKNPTAFYLCASRSDSEGYTFGSGTRLTVV.

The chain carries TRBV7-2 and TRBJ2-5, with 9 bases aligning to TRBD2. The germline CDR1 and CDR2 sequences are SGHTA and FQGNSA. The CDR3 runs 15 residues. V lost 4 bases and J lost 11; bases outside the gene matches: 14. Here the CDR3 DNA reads TGTGCCAGCAGCTCGGGCGGCGGTGTAGCGGGAGCTCAGTACTTC. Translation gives CASSSGGGVAGAQYF. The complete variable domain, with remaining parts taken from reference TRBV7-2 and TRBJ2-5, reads GAGVSQSPSNKVTEKGKDVELRCDPISGHTALYWYRQSLGQGLEFLIYFQGNSAPDKSGLPSDRFSAERTGGSVSTLTIQRTQQEDSAVYLCASSSGGGVAGAQYFGPGTRLLVL.

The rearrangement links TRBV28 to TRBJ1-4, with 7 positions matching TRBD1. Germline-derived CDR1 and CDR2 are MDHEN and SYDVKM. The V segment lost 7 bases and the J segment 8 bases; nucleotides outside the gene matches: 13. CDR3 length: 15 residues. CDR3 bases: TGTGCCAGCAAATGGCAGGGGGTGGGTGACGAAAAACTGTTTTTT. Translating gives CASKWQGVGDEKLFF.

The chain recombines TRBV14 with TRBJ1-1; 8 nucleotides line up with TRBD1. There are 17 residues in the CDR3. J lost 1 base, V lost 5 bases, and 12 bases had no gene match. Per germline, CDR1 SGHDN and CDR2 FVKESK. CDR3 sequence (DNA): TGTGCCAGCAGCGCCCAGCCAGGGGGCTGGAGGAACACTGAAGCTTTCTTT. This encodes CASSAQPGGWRNTEAFF.

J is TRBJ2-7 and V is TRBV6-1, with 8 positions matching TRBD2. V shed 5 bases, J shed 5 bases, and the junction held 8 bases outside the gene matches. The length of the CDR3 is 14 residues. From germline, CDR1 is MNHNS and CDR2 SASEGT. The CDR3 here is CASSNGGRSHEQYF. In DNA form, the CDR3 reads TGTGCCAGCAGTAACGGCGGGAGGAGCCACGAGCAGTACTTC.

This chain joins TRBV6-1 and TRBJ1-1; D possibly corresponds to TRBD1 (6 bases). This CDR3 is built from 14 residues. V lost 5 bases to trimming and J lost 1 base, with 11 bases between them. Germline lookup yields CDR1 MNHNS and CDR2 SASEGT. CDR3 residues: CASSKMTGNTEAFF. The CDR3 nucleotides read TGTGCCAGCAGTAAAATGACAGGGAACACTGAAGCTTTCTTT.

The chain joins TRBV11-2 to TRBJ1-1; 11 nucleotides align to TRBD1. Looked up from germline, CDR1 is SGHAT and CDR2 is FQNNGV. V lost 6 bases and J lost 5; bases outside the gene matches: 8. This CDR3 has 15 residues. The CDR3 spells CASRGGTGGRTEAFF. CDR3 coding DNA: TGTGCCAGCAGGGGCGGGACAGGGGGAAGGACTGAAGCTTTCTTT.

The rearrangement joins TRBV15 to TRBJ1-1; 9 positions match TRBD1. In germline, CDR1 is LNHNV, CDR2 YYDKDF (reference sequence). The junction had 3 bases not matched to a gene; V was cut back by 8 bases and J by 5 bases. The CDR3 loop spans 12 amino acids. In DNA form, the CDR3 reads TGTGCCACCGGACAGGGGAGGACTGAAGCTTTCTTT. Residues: CATGQGRTEAFF. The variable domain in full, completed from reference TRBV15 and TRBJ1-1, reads DAMVIQNPRYQVTQFGKPVTLSCSQTLNHNVMYWYQQKSSQAPKLLFHYYDKDFNNEADTPDNFQSRRPNTSFCFLDIRSPGLGDTAMYLCATGQGRTEAFFGQGTRLTVV.

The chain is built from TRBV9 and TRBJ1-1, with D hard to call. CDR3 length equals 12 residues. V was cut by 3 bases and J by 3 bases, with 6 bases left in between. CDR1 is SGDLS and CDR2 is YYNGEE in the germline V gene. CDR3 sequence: CASSASDTEAFF. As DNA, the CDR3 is TGTGCCAGCAGCGCGTCGGACACTGAAGCTTTCTTT.

The CDR3 bases are TGTGCCAGCAGCTTGTCCCTAAGGGGCAATGAGCAGTTCTTC. Protein sequence: CASSLSLRGNEQFF. The rearrangement links TRBV11-2 to TRBJ2-1; a possible D gene is TRBD1 (5 bases). The CDR3 totals 14 residues. Trimming shortened V by 3 bases and J by 6 bases, and 12 bases separated the two germline ends. Looked up from germline, CDR1 is SGHAT and CDR2 is FQNNGV.

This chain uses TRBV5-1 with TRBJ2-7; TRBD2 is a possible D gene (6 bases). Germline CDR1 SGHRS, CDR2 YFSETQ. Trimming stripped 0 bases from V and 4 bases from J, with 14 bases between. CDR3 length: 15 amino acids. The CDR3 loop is CASSLVPTSGYEQYF. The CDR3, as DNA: TGCGCCAGCAGCTTGGTGCCGACTAGTGGTTACGAGCAGTACTTC.

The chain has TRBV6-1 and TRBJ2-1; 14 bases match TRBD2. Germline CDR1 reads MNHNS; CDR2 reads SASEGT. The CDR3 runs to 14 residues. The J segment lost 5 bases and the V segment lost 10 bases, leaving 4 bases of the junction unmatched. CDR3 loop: CAIRTSGRNNEQFF. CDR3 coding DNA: TGTGCCATCAGGACTAGCGGGAGGAACAATGAGCAGTTCTTC.

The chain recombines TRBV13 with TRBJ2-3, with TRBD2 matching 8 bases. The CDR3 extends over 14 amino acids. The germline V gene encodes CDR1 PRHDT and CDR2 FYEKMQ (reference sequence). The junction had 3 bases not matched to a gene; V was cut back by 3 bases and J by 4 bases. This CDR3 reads CASSFTGGPDTQYF. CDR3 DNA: TGTGCCAGCAGCTTCACGGGAGGGCCAGATACGCAGTATTTT.

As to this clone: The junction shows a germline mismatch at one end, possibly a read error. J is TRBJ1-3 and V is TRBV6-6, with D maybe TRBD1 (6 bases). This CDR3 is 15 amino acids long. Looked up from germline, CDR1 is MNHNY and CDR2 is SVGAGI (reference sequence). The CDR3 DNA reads TGTGCCAGCAGTACAGGGCCTTCCTCTGGAAACGCCATATATTTT. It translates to CASSTGPSSGNAIYF.

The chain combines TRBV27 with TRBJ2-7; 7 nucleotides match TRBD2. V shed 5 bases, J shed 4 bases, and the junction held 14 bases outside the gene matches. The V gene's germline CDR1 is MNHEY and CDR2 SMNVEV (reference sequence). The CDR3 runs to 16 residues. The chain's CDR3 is CASSQDLGGPRYEQYF. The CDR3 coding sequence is TGTGCCAGCAGTCAAGATCTGGGAGGGCCTAGGTACGAGCAGTACTTC.

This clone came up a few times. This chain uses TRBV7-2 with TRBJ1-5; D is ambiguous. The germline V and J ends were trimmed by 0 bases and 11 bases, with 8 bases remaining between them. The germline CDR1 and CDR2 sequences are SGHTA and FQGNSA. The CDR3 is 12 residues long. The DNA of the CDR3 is TGTGCCAGCAGCTTAGCGCGGGGTTCCCAGCATTTT. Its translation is CASSLARGSQHF. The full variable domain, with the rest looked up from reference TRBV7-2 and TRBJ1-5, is GAGVSQSPSNKVTEKGKDVELRCDPISGHTALYWYRQSLGQGLEFLIYFQGNSAPDKSGLPSDRFSAERTGGSVSTLTIQRTQQEDSAVYLCASSLARGSQHFGDGTRLSIL.

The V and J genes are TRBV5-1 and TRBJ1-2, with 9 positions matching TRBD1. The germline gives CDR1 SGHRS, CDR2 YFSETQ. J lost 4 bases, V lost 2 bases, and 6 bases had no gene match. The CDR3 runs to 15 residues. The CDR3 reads CASSFRDRDPYGYTF. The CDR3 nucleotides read TGCGCCAGCAGCTTCCGGGACAGGGATCCCTATGGCTACACCTTC. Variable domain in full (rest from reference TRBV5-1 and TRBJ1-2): KAGVTQTPRYLIKTRGQQVTLSCSPISGHRSVSWYQQTPGQGLQFLFEYFSETQRNKGNFPGRFSGRQFSNSRSEMNVSTLELGDSALYLCASSFRDRDPYGYTFGSGTRLTVV.

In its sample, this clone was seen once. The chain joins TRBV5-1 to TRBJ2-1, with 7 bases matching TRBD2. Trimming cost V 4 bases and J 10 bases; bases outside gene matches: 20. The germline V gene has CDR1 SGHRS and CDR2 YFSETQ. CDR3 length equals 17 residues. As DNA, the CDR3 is TGCGCCAGCAGCCCCGCTCCCTCGGGACTAAAGTGGGGCGAGCAGTTCTTC. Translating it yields CASSPAPSGLKWGEQFF.

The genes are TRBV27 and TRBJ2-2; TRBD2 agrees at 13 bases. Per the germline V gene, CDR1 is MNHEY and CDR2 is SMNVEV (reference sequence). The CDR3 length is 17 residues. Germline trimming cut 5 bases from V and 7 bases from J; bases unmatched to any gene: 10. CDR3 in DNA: TGTGCCAGCAGTGCCGGCACTAGCGGGAGGGCCGTCGGGGAGCTGTTTTTT. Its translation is CASSAGTSGRAVGELFF.

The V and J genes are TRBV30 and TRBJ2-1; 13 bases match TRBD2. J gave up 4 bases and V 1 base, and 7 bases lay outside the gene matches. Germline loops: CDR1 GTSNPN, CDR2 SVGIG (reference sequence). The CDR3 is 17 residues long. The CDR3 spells CAWSAFRTSGSYNEQFF. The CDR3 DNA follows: TGTGCCTGGAGTGCCTTTCGGACTAGCGGGAGTTACAATGAGCAGTTCTTC. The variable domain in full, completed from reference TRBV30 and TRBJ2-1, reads SQTIHQWPATLVQPVGSPLSLECTVEGTSNPNLYWYRQAAGRGLQLLFYSVGIGQISSEVPQNLSASRPQDRQFILSSKKLLLSDSGFYLCAWSAFRTSGSYNEQFFGPGTRLTVL.

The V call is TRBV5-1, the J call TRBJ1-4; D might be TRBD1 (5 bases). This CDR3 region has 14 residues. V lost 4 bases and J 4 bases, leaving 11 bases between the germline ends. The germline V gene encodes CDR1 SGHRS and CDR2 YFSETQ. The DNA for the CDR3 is TGCGCCAGCAGCGCGACAGCGAGTAATGAAAAACTGTTTTTT. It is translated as CASSATASNEKLFF.

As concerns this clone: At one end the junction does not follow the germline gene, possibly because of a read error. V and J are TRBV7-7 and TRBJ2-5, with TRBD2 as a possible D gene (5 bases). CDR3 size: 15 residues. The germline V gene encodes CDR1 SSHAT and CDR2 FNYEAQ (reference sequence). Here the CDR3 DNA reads TGTGCTAGCAGCCCCCGACCTAGCAGCCAAGAGACCCAGTACTTC. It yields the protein CASSPRPSSQETQYF.

CDR3 sequence (DNA): TGTGCCATCAGGAGGGACAGGGGAGGGGCCGAGCAGTACTTC. It yields the protein CAIRRDRGGAEQYF. The chain joins TRBV10-3 to TRBJ2-7; 10 positions agree with TRBD1. This CDR3 is built from 14 residues. Germline CDR1 is ENHRY and CDR2 is SYGVKD. After removal of 6 bases from V and 6 bases from J, the junction contained 8 bases not matched to a gene.

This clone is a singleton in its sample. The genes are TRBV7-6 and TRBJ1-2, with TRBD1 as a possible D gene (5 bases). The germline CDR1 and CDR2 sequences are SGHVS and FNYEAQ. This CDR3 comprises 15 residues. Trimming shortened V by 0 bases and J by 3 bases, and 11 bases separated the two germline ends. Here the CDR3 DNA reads TGTGCCAGCAGCTTAGCGCCGGGACTGGACTATGGCTACACCTTC. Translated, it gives CASSLAPGLDYGYTF. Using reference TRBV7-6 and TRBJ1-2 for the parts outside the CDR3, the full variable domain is GAGVSQSPRYKVTKRGQDVALRCDPISGHVSLYWYRQALGQGPEFLTYFNYEAQQDKSGLPNDRFSAERPEGSISTLTIQRTEQRDSAMYRCASSLAPGLDYGYTFGSGTRLTVV.